This TCR beta chain was obtained from a study of cytomegalovirus exposure and HLA in healthy donors. Study-wide results and caveats: Later work showed greater clonal expansion in HLA-associated TCR beta chains than in equally common others. Reported results showed that the classifier diagnosed cytomegalovirus status with high specificity and sensitivity. Later work associated fewer than 20,000 TCR beta sequences with HLA alleles at 0.05 false discovery rate.

Healthy bone marrow donors made up the cohort. Comments on this clone: The antigen is undetermined.

The PCR employed 60 Vbeta primers together with 13 Jbeta primers. TCRdb's copy holds only in-frame clones and misses some; the assay was immunoSEQ multiplex PCR. The profile covers some 130,000 clones, with roughly 77% appearing a single time and 5% to 7% taken by the ten largest. This CDR3 region has 16 residues. The germline V and J ends were trimmed by 4 bases and 1 base, with 14 bases remaining between them. Looked up from germline, CDR1 is SGHRS and CDR2 is YFSETQ. This receptor was obtained from a woman aged 40-49 years in good health and CMV-seropositive. The rearrangement joins TRBV5-1 to TRBJ2-2; D may be TRBD2 (6 bases). Sequenced sample: PBMCs. CDR3 nucleotides: TGCGCCAGCAGCCCGAGGGGACTTATGAACACCGGGGAGCTGTTTTTT. Residues: CASSPRGLMNTGELFF. Drawing the rest from reference TRBV5-1 and TRBJ2-2, the complete variable domain is KAGVTQTPRYLIKTRGQQVTLSCSPISGHRSVSWYQQTPGQGLQFLFEYFSETQRNKGNFPGRFSGRQFSNSRSEMNVSTLELGDSALYLCASSPRGLMNTGELFFGEGSRLTVL.